These T cell receptor beta chains were read from a single sample in a study of T cell responses to AZD1222 COVID-19 vaccine. Sequencing was performed with immunoSEQ multiplex PCR; in TCRdb, only in-frame clones are kept and a portion is missing. The profile covers roughly 120,000 clones, with around nine tenths appearing a single time and around 2.8% taken by the ten largest. Sequenced here: peripheral blood, sampled on day 0 of AZD1222 vaccination. These receptor sequences come from an adult in good health. Each CDR3 is given with its conserved first and last residue. The D gene is left open where the match is weak. Rows give clone size only sometimes, using once, few, many, or a class for an expanded clone.

J | D | size | V | DNA | CDR3
TRBJ2-7 | TRBD1 | - | TRBV6-1 | TGTGCCAGCAGCGGGGACAGGGGCGGCGAGCAGTACTTC | CASSGDRGGEQYF
TRBJ1-5 | - | - | TRBV2 | TGTGCCAGCAGTGGCAGGGACAATCAGCCCCAGCATTTT | CASSGRDNQPQHF
TRBJ1-1 | - | - | TRBV5-6 | TGTGCCAGCAGCCGGAAGGGTGGCACTGAAGCTTTCTTT | CASSRKGGTEAFF
TRBJ2-1 | TRBD2 | - | TRBV6-1 | TGTGCCAGCAGTGAAGTTGCTAGCGGGAGCGATGAGCAGTTCTTC | CASSEVASGSDEQFF
TRBJ2-6 | TRBD1 | - | TRBV24-1 | TGTGCCACCAGTGGGGACAGGAGCTCTGGGGCCAACGTCCTGACTTTC | CATSGDRSSGANVLTF
TRBJ2-7 | - | - | TRBV24-1 | TGTGCCACCAGTGAGCGAGGGGGTGGGGAGCAGTACTTC | CATSERGGGEQYF
TRBJ1-1 | TRBD1 | - | TRBV5-1 | TGCGCCAGCAGCTGGAACCCGAAACAGGGGCCGAACACTGAAGCTTTCTTT | CASSWNPKQGPNTEAFF
TRBJ1-3 | - | once | TRBV3-1/TRBV3-2 | TGTGCCAGCAGCCAAAGGGGGGCTGGAAACACCATATATTTT | CASSQRGAGNTIYF
TRBJ2-3 | TRBD1 | - | TRBV12-5 | TGTGCTAGTGGCCGAGACAGGGGGACCCAGGGTACGCAGTATTTT | CASGRDRGTQGTQYF
TRBJ1-5 | TRBD1 | - | TRBV6-2/TRBV6-3 | TGTGCCAGCAGTTACGGGGACAGGGGGTCTGGTCAGCCCCAGCATTTT | CASSYGDRGSGQPQHF
TRBJ1-5 | TRBD1 | - | TRBV7-6 | TGTGCCAGCAGCTCCAGACAGGGTTCTAATCAGCCCCAGCATTTT | CASSSRQGSNQPQHF
TRBJ2-1 | TRBD2 | - | TRBV18 | TGTGCCAGCTCACCACCGAGGGAGGGTGAGCAGTTCTTC | CASSPPREGEQFF
TRBJ1-1 | - | - | TRBV4-2 | TGTGCCAGCAGCCCAGGCAGGGAACTTGGCGAGAACACTGAAGCTTTCTTT | CASSPGRELGENTEAFF
TRBJ2-1 | TRBD2 | - | TRBV3-1/TRBV3-2 | TGTGCCAGCAGCCAAGCCCCGGGACTAGGTGAGCAGTTCTTC | CASSQAPGLGEQFF
TRBJ1-5 | - | - | TRBV6-5 | TGTGCCAGCAGCCCGGGACGTATGAATCAGCCCCAGCATTTT | CASSPGRMNQPQHF
TRBJ1-1 | TRBD1 | - | TRBV29-1 | TGCAGCGTGGGTCCCGGGACAGGACTGAACACTGAAGCTTTCTTT | CSVGPGTGLNTEAFF
TRBJ1-5 | - | - | TRBV29-1 | TGCAGCGTTTATTCGACCGGGCGCCGATTCAATCAGCCCCAGCATTTT | CSVYSTGRRFNQPQHF
TRBJ2-1 | TRBD2 | few | TRBV4-1 | TGCGCCAGCAGCCTTCGCGGAGCTAGCGGATACAATGAGCAGTTCTTC | CASSLRGASGYNEQFF
TRBJ1-4 | TRBD1 | - | TRBV5-4 | TGTGCCAGCAGCTTTGACAGGGGGCGAAATGAAAAACTGTTTTTT | CASSFDRGRNEKLFF
TRBJ1-2 | - | - | TRBV3-1/TRBV3-2 | TGTGCCAGCAGCCTGAAGGGGGGGTACTATGGCTACACCTTC | CASSLKGGYYGYTF
TRBJ2-2 | TRBD2 | - | TRBV9 | TGTGCCAGCAGCCCAAGGACTAGCGGGAGGGGGAACACCGGGGAGCTGTTTTTT | CASSPRTSGRGNTGELFF
TRBJ2-1 | TRBD2 | - | TRBV11-3 | TGTGCCAGCAGCCGGACTAGCGGGATCACTGGTGAGCAGTTCTTC | CASSRTSGITGEQFF
TRBJ1-1 | - | few | TRBV27 | TGTGCCAGCAGTGGGCTGGGGAGCACTGAAGCTTTCTTT | CASSGLGSTEAFF
TRBJ2-7 | - | - | TRBV9 | TGTGCCAGCAGCCCCGGACAGTTTTCCTACGAGCAGTACTTC | CASSPGQFSYEQYF
TRBJ1-1 | TRBD1 | - | TRBV7-2 | TGTGCCAGCAGCGTCGACAGGGGGCGGACTGAAGCTTTCTTT | CASSVDRGRTEAFF
TRBJ2-7 | TRBD2 | - | TRBV5-1 | TGCGCCAGCAGCTTAGCGGGAGGGCCCTACGAGCAGTACTTC | CASSLAGGPYEQYF
TRBJ1-2 | TRBD1 | - | TRBV18 | TGTGCCAGCTCACCGGGACAGTTTGTTGGCTACACCTTC | CASSPGQFVGYTF